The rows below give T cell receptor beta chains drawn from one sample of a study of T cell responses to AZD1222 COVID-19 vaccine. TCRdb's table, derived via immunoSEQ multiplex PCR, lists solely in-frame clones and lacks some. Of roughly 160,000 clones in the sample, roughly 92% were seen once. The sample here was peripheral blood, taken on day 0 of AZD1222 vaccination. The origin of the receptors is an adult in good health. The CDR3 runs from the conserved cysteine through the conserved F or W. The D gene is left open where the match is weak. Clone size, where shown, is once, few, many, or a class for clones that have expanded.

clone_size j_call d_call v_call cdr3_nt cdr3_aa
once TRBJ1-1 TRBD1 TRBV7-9 TGTGCCAGCAGCTTAGGACAGGGGCGCGCTGAAGCTTTCTTT CASSLGQGRAEAFF
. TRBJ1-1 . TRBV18 TGTGCCAGCTCACCACGAGAGAACACTGAAGCTTTCTTT CASSPRENTEAFF
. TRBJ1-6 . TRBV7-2 TGTGCCAGCAGCCCAGGGCTATCACCCCTCCACTTT CASSPGLSPLHF
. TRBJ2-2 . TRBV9 TGTGCCAGCAGCGTAGTAAGCACCGGGGAGCTGTTTTTT CASSVVSTGELFF
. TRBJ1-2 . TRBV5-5 TGTGCCAGCAGCTTGGATTCTTGGTCACAGGCCTCTTACTTC CASSLDSWSQASYF
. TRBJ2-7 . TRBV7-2 TGTGCCAGCAGCTTAGATTCGGCCGTCTACACCTACGAGCAGTACTTC CASSLDSAVYTYEQYF
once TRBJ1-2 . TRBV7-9 TGTGCCAGCAGCTCCCCTGAGTCAGGGGAGCTTGGCTACACCTTC CASSSPESGELGYTF
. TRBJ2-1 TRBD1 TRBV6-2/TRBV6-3 TGTGCCAGCAGTTACTTAATAAGACAGGGCTCCTACAATGAGCAGTTCTTC CASSYLIRQGSYNEQFF
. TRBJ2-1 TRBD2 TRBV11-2 TGTGCCAGCAGCTTAGCAAGCGGGGGTCGATATGAGCAGTTCTTC CASSLASGGRYEQFF
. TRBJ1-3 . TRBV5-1 TGCGCCAGCAGCTTGGAGGCCTTAAACTCTGGAAACACCATATATTTT CASSLEALNSGNTIYF
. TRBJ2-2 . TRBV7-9 TGTGCCAGCAGCAGGACAGCGAACACCGGGGAGCTGTTTTTT CASSRTANTGELFF
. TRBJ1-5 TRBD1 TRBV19 TGTGCCAGTAGTAGTGGGACAGGTACCAATCAGCCCCAGCATTTT CASSSGTGTNQPQHF
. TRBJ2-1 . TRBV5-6 TGTGCCAGCAGCTGGGTGGGCGGCTCCTACAATGAGCAGTTCTTC CASSWVGGSYNEQFF
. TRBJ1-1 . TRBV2 TGTGCCAGCAGAATCACCTACACTGAAGCTTTCTTT CASRITYTEAFF
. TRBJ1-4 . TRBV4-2 TGTGCCAGCAGCCCCTCTGGTGAAAAACTGTTTTTT CASSPSGEKLFF
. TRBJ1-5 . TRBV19 TGTGCCAGTAGTATCACACACGACAATCAGCCCCAGCATTTT CASSITHDNQPQHF
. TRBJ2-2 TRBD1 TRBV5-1 TGCGCCAGCAGCCGGGACAGGGGCCCTCTCGGGGAGCTGTTTTTT CASSRDRGPLGELFF
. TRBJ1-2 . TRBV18 TGTGCCAGCTCACCCCCCTCAGGGAAGTATGGCTACACCTTC CASSPPSGKYGYTF
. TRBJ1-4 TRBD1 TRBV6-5 TGTGCCAGCAGGGGCGCCGGACAGGGGTTCGGGAAACTGTTTTTT CASRGAGQGFGKLFF
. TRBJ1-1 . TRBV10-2 TGCGCCAGCAGTGTCACGGACTACACTGAAGCTTTCTTT CASSVTDYTEAFF
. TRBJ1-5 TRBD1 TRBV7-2 TGTGCCAGCAGCTCGCCGGGACAGAGCAATCAGCCCCAGCATTTT CASSSPGQSNQPQHF
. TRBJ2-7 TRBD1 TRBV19 TGTGCCAGTAGTATATCAGGACAGGGGGCCTACGAGCAGTACTTC CASSISGQGAYEQYF
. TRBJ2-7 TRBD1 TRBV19 TGTGCCAGTAGTCCTCGACAGGGAGTCGAGCAGTACTTC CASSPRQGVEQYF
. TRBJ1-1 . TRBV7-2 TGTGCCAGCAGCTACGACCAGGGAGCTGAAGCTTTCTTT CASSYDQGAEAFF
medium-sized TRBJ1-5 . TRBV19 TGTGCCAGTAGTGACGGGCCAGGTCGGCTCAATCAGCCCCAGCATTTT CASSDGPGRLNQPQHF
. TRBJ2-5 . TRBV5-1 TGCGCCAGCAGCTTGCAAGGCAGGGCGGAGACCCAGTACTTC CASSLQGRAETQYF
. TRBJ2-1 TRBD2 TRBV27 TGTGCCAGCAGTTTCTGGAGCGGGGGCTACAATGAGCAGTTCTTC CASSFWSGGYNEQFF
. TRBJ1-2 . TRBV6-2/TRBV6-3 TGTGCCAGCAGTGACCGGCCTTCCCTCAAGGGCTACACCTTC CASSDRPSLKGYTF
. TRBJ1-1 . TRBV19 TGTGCCAGTAAGGAGGGAGGAGGGTGGACTGAAGCTTTCTTT CASKEGGGWTEAFF
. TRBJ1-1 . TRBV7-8 TGTGCCAGCAGCCAAGTGGGTTTCTTTATCACTGAAGCTTTCTTT CASSQVGFFITEAFF
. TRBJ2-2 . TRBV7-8 TGTGCCAGCAGGGGCCGGGGCATCGCGAACACCGGGGAGCTGTTTTTT CASRGRGIANTGELFF
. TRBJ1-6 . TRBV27 TGTGCCAGCAGAGGGGCGGGAAGCTCCTATAATTCACCCCTCCACTTT CASRGAGSSYNSPLHF
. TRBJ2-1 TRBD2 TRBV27 TGTGCCAGCAGCCCGGGGGGTTCACCTTACAATGAGCAGTTCTTC CASSPGGSPYNEQFF
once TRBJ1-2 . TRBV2 TGTGCCAGCAGTGATCCTGCCCGGCGGACCTATGGCTACACCTTC CASSDPARRTYGYTF
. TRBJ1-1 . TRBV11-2 TGTGCCAGCAGCTTAGAGCAGGGGTTGAACACTGAAGCTTTCTTT CASSLEQGLNTEAFF
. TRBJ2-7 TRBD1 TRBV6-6 TGTGCCAGCAGTCCATTTGGACAGGGGCCCTACGAGCAGTACTTC CASSPFGQGPYEQYF
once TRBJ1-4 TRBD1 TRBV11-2 TGTGCCAGCAGCCCTGACAGGGTTACTAATGAAAAACTGTTTTTT CASSPDRVTNEKLFF
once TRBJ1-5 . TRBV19 TGTGCCAGTAGGTGGGACAGCAATCAGCCCCAGCATTTT CASRWDSNQPQHF
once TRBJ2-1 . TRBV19 TGTGCCAGTAAAACGGACGGCGGTCATCGCTACAATGAGCAGTTCTTC CASKTDGGHRYNEQFF
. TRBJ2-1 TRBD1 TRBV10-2 TGCGCCAGCAGCGTACAGGGGGCAGCCAATGAGCAGTTCTTC CASSVQGAANEQFF
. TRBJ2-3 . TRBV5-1 TGCGCCAGCAGCTTGACAGCATACACAGATACGCAGTATTTT CASSLTAYTDTQYF
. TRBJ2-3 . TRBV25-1 TGTGCCAGCGGATCAGGGGATACGCAGTATTTT CASGSGDTQYF
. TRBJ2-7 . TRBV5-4 TGTGCCAGCAGCTTTGAATTAGGGCGCGAGCAGTACTTC CASSFELGREQYF